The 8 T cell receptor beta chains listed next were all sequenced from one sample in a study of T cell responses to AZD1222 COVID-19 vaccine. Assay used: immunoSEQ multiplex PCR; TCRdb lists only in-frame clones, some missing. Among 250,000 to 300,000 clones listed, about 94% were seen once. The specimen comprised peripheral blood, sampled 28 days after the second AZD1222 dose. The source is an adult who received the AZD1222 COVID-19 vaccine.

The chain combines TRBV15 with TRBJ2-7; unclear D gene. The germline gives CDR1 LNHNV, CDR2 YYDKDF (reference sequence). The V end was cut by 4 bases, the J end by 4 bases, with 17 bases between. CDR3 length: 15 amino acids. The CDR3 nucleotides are TGTGCCACCAGCAAAGTCCCCTTTTCACCTTACGAGCAGTACTTC. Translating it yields CATSKVPFSPYEQYF. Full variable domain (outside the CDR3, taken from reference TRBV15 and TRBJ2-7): DAMVIQNPRYQVTQFGKPVTLSCSQTLNHNVMYWYQQKSSQAPKLLFHYYDKDFNNEADTPDNFQSRRPNTSFCFLDIRSPGLGDTAMYLCATSKVPFSPYEQYFGPGTRLTVT.

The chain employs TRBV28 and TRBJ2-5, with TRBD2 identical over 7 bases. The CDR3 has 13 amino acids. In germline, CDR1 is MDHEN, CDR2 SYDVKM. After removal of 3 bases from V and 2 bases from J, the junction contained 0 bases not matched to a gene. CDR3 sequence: CASSLGGQETQYF. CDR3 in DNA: TGTGCCAGCAGTTTGGGAGGGCAAGAGACCCAGTACTTC.

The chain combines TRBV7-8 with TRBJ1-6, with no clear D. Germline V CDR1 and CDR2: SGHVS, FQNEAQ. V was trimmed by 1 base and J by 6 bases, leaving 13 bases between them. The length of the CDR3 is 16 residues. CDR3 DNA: TGTGCCAGCAGCTTAGAAGGCGTGGCAGTTAATTCACCCCTCCACTTT. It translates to CASSLEGVAVNSPLHF. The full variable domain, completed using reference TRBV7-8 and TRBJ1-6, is GAGVSQSPRYKVAKRGQDVALRCDPISGHVSLFWYQQALGQGPEFLTYFQNEAQLDKSGLPSDRFFAERPEGSVSTLKIQRTQQEDSAVYLCASSLEGVAVNSPLHFGNGTRLTVT.

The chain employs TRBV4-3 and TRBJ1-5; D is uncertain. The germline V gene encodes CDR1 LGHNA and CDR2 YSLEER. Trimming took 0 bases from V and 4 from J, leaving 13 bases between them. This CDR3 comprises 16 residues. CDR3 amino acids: CASSQEFLETNQPQHF. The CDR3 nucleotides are TGCGCCAGCAGCCAAGAATTTCTTGAGACGAATCAGCCCCAGCATTTT.

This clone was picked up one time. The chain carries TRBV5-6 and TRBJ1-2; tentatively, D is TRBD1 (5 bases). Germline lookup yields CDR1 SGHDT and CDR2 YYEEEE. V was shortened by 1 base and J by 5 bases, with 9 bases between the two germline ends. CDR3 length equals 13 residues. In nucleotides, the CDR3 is TGTGCCAGCAGCTTGCAGGGTGGGTATGGCTACACCTTC. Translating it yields CASSLQGGYGYTF. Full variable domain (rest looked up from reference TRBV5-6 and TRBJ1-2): DAGVTQSPTHLIKTRGQQVTLRCSPKSGHDTVSWYQQALGQGPQFIFQYYEEEERQRGNFPDRFSGHQFPNYSSELNVNALLLGDSALYLCASSLQGGYGYTFGSGTRLTVV.

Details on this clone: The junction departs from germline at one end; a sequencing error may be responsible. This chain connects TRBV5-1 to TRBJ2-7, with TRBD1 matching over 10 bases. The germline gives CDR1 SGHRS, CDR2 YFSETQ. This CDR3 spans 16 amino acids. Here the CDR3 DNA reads TGCGCCAGTAGCTGGATTCCGGGACAGGGGACCCACGAGCAGTACTTC. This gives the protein CASSWIPGQGTHEQYF.

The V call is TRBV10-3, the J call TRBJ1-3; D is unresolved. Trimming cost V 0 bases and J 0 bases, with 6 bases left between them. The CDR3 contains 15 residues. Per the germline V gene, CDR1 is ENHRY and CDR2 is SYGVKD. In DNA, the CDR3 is TGTGCCATCAGTGAGTCGAGAAGCTCTGGAAACACCATATATTTT. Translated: CAISESRSSGNTIYF.

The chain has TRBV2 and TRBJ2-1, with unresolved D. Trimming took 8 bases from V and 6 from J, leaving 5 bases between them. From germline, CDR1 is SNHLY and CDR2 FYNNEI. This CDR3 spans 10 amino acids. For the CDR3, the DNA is TGTGCCAGCGTCATCAATGAGCAGTTCTTC. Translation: CASVINEQFF.